The 26 T cell receptor beta chains reported below all come from one sample, sequenced in a study of CD8 T cells in Susac syndrome. Reverse transcription used roughly 0.45 to 1 ug RNA and random hexamers. Via MiXCR, TCRdb re-called the immunoSEQ multiplex PCR reads, giving one row per CDR3 protein. The sample includes about 190,000 distinct CDR3 sequences, approximately 96% seen only once; the top ten take around 0.092%. The sequenced material came from CD4+ T cells from PBMCs. These receptors came from a human donor with Susac syndrome.

The rearrangement links TRBV29-1 to TRBJ2-2; the D is unclear. This CDR3 spans 13 amino acids. The germline V gene encodes CDR1 SQVTM and CDR2 ANQGSEA. Trimming took 4 bases from V and 7 from J, leaving 13 bases between them. The CDR3 DNA sequence: TGCAGCGTTGTGTTCAATCAAGGCGGGGAGCTGTTTTTT. Translation: CSVVFNQGGELFF.

The J gene is TRBJ2-6, the V gene TRBV30, with TRBD1 matching over 8 bases. The length of the CDR3 is 17 residues. V shed 0 bases and J 1 base; nucleotides not matched to a gene: 5. Germline CDR1 GTSNPN, CDR2 SVGIG (reference sequence). The CDR3 DNA sequence: TGTGCCTGGAGTGTAGTCCAGGGGGCATCTGGGGCCAACGTCCTGACTTTC. This gives the protein CAWSVVQGASGANVLTF.

The rearrangement uses TRBV20-1 and TRBJ2-1; 10 positions agree with TRBD2. This CDR3 has 16 residues. V lost 7 bases to trimming and J lost 7 bases; unmatched junction nucleotides: 16. CDR1 is DFQATT and CDR2 is SNEGSKA in the germline V gene (reference sequence). CDR3 DNA: TGCAGTGTTCCTAAGCGGGGGGGCCATTTCGGTAATGAGCAGTTCTTC. As protein: CSVPKRGGHFGNEQFF.

The V gene is TRBV4-1, the J gene TRBJ2-5, with 10 bases aligning to TRBD2. Trimming at V came to 6 bases and at J to 4 bases, leaving 11 bases not matched to a gene. This CDR3 is 16 amino acids long. CDR1 and CDR2 (germline): MGHRA, YSYEKL. CDR3 protein: CASSSFTSGAGETQYF. The CDR3 DNA sequence: TGCGCCAGCAGTAGCTTTACTAGCGGGGCGGGAGAGACCCAGTACTTC.

The chain employs TRBV12-3 or TRBV12-4 and TRBJ2-2, with a tentative D call TRBD2 (7 bases). V lost 3 bases and J lost 6, with 14 bases in between. CDR3 length: 15 amino acids. In DNA form, the CDR3 reads TGTGCCAGCAGTTTGGGGGGGCCGGCCGCCGGGGAGCTGTTTTTT. Its protein is CASSLGGPAAGELFF.

The chain combines TRBV5-4 with TRBJ2-5; the D gene is possibly TRBD2 (6 bases). With 5 bases removed from V and 0 bases from J, the gap between germline ends came to 17 bases. Looked up from germline, CDR1 is SGHNT and CDR2 is YYREEE (reference sequence). The CDR3 has 16 residues. The CDR3 nucleotides are TGTGCCAGCAGTACCGCTGCGGGGACGTACCAAGAGACCCAGTACTTC. Translated, it gives CASSTAAGTYQETQYF.

The chain uses TRBV20-1 and TRBJ2-7, with 7 nucleotides matching TRBD2. This CDR3 comprises 15 residues. Germline CDR1 and CDR2: DFQATT and SNEGSKA (reference sequence). V shed 6 bases and J 0 bases; nucleotides not matched to a gene: 11. CDR3 residues: CSAIGARDYSYEQYF. The CDR3 nucleotides are TGCAGTGCCATCGGAGCAAGGGACTACTCCTACGAGCAGTACTTC.

The table lists this clonotype with a few counts. This chain links TRBV3-1 with TRBJ2-7; 8 positions agree with TRBD2. The junction had 2 bases not matched to a gene; V was cut back by 1 base and J by 3 bases. There are 14 residues in the CDR3. CDR1 and CDR2 from the germline V gene are LGHDT and YNNKEL (reference sequence). CDR3 sequence reads: CASSQAGGVYEQYF. In DNA, the CDR3 is TGTGCCAGCAGCCAAGCCGGGGGGGTCTACGAGCAGTACTTC.

J is TRBJ2-1 and V is TRBV12-3 or TRBV12-4, with 10 bases matching TRBD2. There are 15 residues in the CDR3. J lost 9 bases, V lost 2 bases, and 7 bases had no gene match. In DNA form, the CDR3 reads TGTGCCAGCAGTTTACCTAGCGGGGGTCTGGGTGAGCAGTTCTTC. Its protein product is CASSLPSGGLGEQFF.

The V and J genes are TRBV7-9 and TRBJ2-3; maybe TRBD2 (8 bases). This CDR3 has 15 residues. Trimming pared 6 bases from V and 2 bases from J, leaving 15 bases between. Germline-derived CDR1 and CDR2 are SEHNR and FQNEAQ (reference sequence). This CDR3 reads CASRGQRETTDTQYF. Written as DNA, the CDR3 is TGTGCCAGCAGGGGACAGCGGGAGACCACAGATACGCAGTATTTT.

The chain links TRBV5-1 to TRBJ1-6; 10 bases are shared with TRBD1. CDR1 is SGHRS and CDR2 is YFSETQ in the germline V gene. The J segment lost 8 bases and the V segment lost 5 bases, leaving 13 bases of the junction unmatched. The CDR3 runs 17 residues. DNA of the CDR3: TGCGCCAGCAGTTGGTTTGGGGACAGGGGTAACCATTCACCCCTCCACTTT. This codes for CASSWFGDRGNHSPLHF. Complete variable domain (other parts from reference TRBV5-1 and TRBJ1-6): KAGVTQTPRYLIKTRGQQVTLSCSPISGHRSVSWYQQTPGQGLQFLFEYFSETQRNKGNFPGRFSGRQFSNSRSEMNVSTLELGDSALYLCASSWFGDRGNHSPLHFGNGTRLTVT.

This chain uses TRBV5-6 with TRBJ2-4; TRBD2 matches 8 bases. Germline V gives CDR1 SGHDT, CDR2 YYEEEE. CDR3 length equals 16 residues. The V segment lost 4 bases and the J segment 8 bases; nucleotides outside the gene matches: 14. As DNA, the CDR3 is TGTGCCAGCAGCCGCTCGCGAGGGACTAGTAGTTACATTCAGTACTTC. Its translation is CASSRSRGTSSYIQYF.

V is TRBV20-1 and J is TRBJ1-5, with 7 bases lining up with TRBD1. Germline CDR1 and CDR2: DFQATT and SNEGSKA (reference sequence). CDR3 size: 14 residues. V was pared by 1 base and J by 3 bases, with 3 bases of the junction left unmatched. Written as DNA, the CDR3 is TGCAGTGCTAGAGGACAGGGTAACAATCAGCCCCAGCATTTT. Its protein product is CSARGQGNNQPQHF.

This clonotype has only one observation. The genes are TRBV20-1 and TRBJ2-2, with 8 bases matching TRBD2. This CDR3 has 17 residues. Germline-derived CDR1 and CDR2 are DFQATT and SNEGSKA (reference sequence). The ends lost 1 base at V and 0 bases at J; junction bases unmatched: 7. The chain's CDR3 is CSARATSGGSNTGELFF. In DNA form, the CDR3 reads TGCAGTGCTAGAGCTACTAGCGGTGGTTCGAACACCGGGGAGCTGTTTTTT.

CDR3: CSVDLRAGGDPQLFF. The CDR3 bases are TGCAGCGTGGACCTCCGGGCAGGGGGCGACCCTCAACTGTTTTTT. The chain has TRBV29-1 and TRBJ1-4; 8 bases align to TRBD1. V lost 6 bases, J lost 12 bases, and 18 bases stayed unmatched. The CDR3 runs to 15 residues. Germline CDR1 SQVTM, CDR2 ANQGSEA.

The chain uses TRBV6-2 or TRBV6-3 and TRBJ2-5, with D unresolved. The V and J ends lost 4 bases and 7 bases respectively, with 4 bases between them. The CDR3 has 10 residues. The germline CDR1 and CDR2 sequences are MNHEY and SVGEGT. In nucleotides, the CDR3 is TGTGCCAGCAGTTCAGGGACCCAGTACTTC. Its translation is CASSSGTQYF.

The chain couples TRBV28 to TRBJ2-4; 7 bases agree with TRBD1. Germline V gene data show CDR1 as MDHEN and CDR2 as SYDVKM. The V and J ends lost 3 bases and 0 bases, in that order; junction bases with no gene match: 2. This CDR3 has 15 residues. CDR3 sequence reads: CASSLTGLAKNIQYF. The CDR3 nucleotides are TGTGCCAGCAGTTTGACAGGGCTAGCCAAAAACATTCAGTACTTC.

This clonotype was picked up one time. V gene TRBV10-3 combines with J gene TRBJ2-1; 10 bases are shared with TRBD2. The CDR3 sequence is 13 residues long. In germline, CDR1 is ENHRY, CDR2 SYGVKD. The J segment lost 8 bases and the V segment lost 7 bases, leaving 5 bases of the junction unmatched. The CDR3 is CAIKASGGYEQFF. The CDR3, as DNA: TGTGCCATCAAGGCTAGCGGGGGTTATGAGCAGTTCTTC.

The V and J genes are TRBV6-6 and TRBJ1-1; no clear D. Germline V gives CDR1 MNHNY, CDR2 SVGAGI (reference sequence). The CDR3 is 12 amino acids. The ends were cut back, 2 bases at V and 2 bases at J, with 3 bases in the middle. CDR3 amino acids: CASSYANTEAFF. In DNA, the CDR3 is TGTGCCAGCAGTTACGCAAACACTGAAGCTTTCTTT.

The rearrangement joins TRBV27 to TRBJ2-7, with TRBD2 identical over 8 bases. The ends lost 8 bases at V and 0 bases at J; junction bases unmatched: 12. The CDR3 has 16 amino acids. Germline CDR1 is MNHEY and CDR2 is SMNVEV (reference sequence). The CDR3 nucleotides read TGTGCCAGCCTTTATAGGGCGGGGGGAAGCTCCTACGAGCAGTACTTC. Amino acid sequence: CASLYRAGGSSYEQYF.

V and J are TRBV20-1 and TRBJ1-5; D remains ambiguous. Looked up from germline, CDR1 is DFQATT and CDR2 is SNEGSKA (reference sequence). The CDR3 has 13 amino acids. Trimming took 3 bases from V and 6 from J, leaving 12 bases between them. The CDR3 nucleotides read TGCAGTGCTAGCTCCGTGGAATCTCAGCCCCAGCATTTT. It translates to CSASSVESQPQHF.

The rearrangement links TRBV7-2 to TRBJ1-2; D is perhaps TRBD1 (5 bases). Germline CDR1 is SGHTA and CDR2 is FQGNSA. This CDR3 is 14 amino acids long. Trimming took off 5 bases at V and 1 base at J, with 11 bases between the two ends. CDR3 DNA: TGTGCCAGCAGCAATCAGGGTGGTAACTATGGCTACACCTTC. Protein product: CASSNQGGNYGYTF.

The sample holds one count of this clonotype. A read error may account for a junction end that differs from germline. The chain uses TRBV29-1 and TRBJ2-1, with D possibly called TRBD1 or TRBD2 (6 bases each). Germline V CDR1 and CDR2: SQVTM, ANQGSEA. The CDR3 loop spans 12 amino acids. DNA of the CDR3: TGCAGCGTTCGAACGGGGGACAAAGAGCAGTTCTTC. Translating gives CSVRTGDKEQFF.

The J gene is TRBJ2-5, the V gene TRBV4-1; 7 nucleotides match TRBD2. The V gene end was trimmed by 4 bases and the J gene end by 3 bases; junction bases not matched to a gene: 5. This CDR3 is 14 amino acids long. CDR1 is MGHRA, CDR2 YSYEKL, per germline. The CDR3 DNA sequence: TGCGCCAGCAGCCGAGCGGGGTTAAAAGAGACCCAGTACTTC. This translates into CASSRAGLKETQYF.

The V gene is TRBV12-3 or TRBV12-4, the J gene TRBJ1-5; weak D call: TRBD1 (6 bases). V was shortened by 1 base and J by 1 base, with 11 bases between the two germline ends. This CDR3 region has 16 residues. CDR3 residues: CASSLDGGQSNQPQHF. The CDR3 DNA reads TGTGCCAGCAGTTTAGACGGGGGGCAGAGCAATCAGCCCCAGCATTTT.

This sequence joins TRBV20-1 and TRBJ2-7; maybe TRBD1 (5 bases). V was shortened by 1 base and J by 7 bases, with 11 bases between the two germline ends. CDR1 and CDR2 (germline): DFQATT, SNEGSKA (reference sequence). The CDR3 runs to 12 residues. The CDR3 DNA follows: TGCAGTGCTAGAGGGGGCCTTTGGGAGCAGTACTTC. Translated, it gives CSARGGLWEQYF.